These 5 T cell receptor beta chains originate from one sample sequenced in a study of regulatory T cells in long-lasting Graves disease. Libraries of TCR beta came from iRepertoire HTBI primers plus Arm-PCR of CDR3 regions. Using its own MiXCR run on the multiplex PCR reads, TCRdb lists one record per CDR3 protein. The top ten hold roughly 23% of the sample, which has over 200,000 distinct CDR3 sequences, about 17% seen once. Sample time point: newly diagnosed GD, antithyroid drugs for less than 3 months. Isolated PBMC RNA provided the starting material for the TCR library. The source material was peripheral blood mononuclear cells (PBMCs), sampled at new diagnosis, from a patient treated with antithyroid drugs. Receptors originate from a female donor with Graves disease.

This clonotype was detected ten times or more. This chain joins TRBV30 and TRBJ1-4; D gene ambiguous. This CDR3 has 14 amino acids. From germline, CDR1 is GTSNPN and CDR2 SVGIG (reference sequence). V lost 0 bases and J lost 4, with 9 bases in between. CDR3 coding DNA: TGTGCCTGGAGTGTACCAGTTAATAATGAAAAACTGTTTTTT. It codes for CAWSVPVNNEKLFF.

This clonotype occurred once. A far larger clone differs by one base, so this is likely a read error. The CDR3 end shows no conserved phenylalanine or tryptophan, and so a read error is likely. The V call is TRBV6-1, the J call TRBJ2-1; 10 nucleotides agree with TRBD2. V lost 10 bases and J lost 9; bases outside the gene matches: 9. This CDR3 is built from 13 residues. Germline loops: CDR1 MNHNS, CDR2 SASEGT. This CDR3 reads CATEREGRGEQFL. The CDR3 nucleotides are TGTGCCACCGAGCGGGAGGGCCGCGGTGAGCAGTTCCTC.

This clonotype was seen a few times. The chain uses TRBV6-1 and TRBJ2-6, with TRBD1 identical over 7 bases. The CDR3 has 18 residues. Germline values: CDR1 MNHNS, CDR2 SASEGT. With 5 bases clipped from V and 2 bases from J, the junction kept 12 bases outside the gene matches. As DNA, the CDR3 is TGTGCCAGCAGTAAGCGTAGACAGGGCTTAGCTGGGGCCAACGTCCTGACTTTC. Protein: CASSKRRQGLAGANVLTF.

This clonotype appeared a few times. The chain joins TRBV15 to TRBJ2-2, with D hard to call. CDR1 LNHNV and CDR2 YYDKDF come from the germline V gene (reference sequence). The CDR3 is 13 amino acids. V dropped 1 base and J dropped 8 bases, with 8 bases sitting between them. The CDR3 loop reads CATSRAQTGELFF. The CDR3 coding sequence is TGTGCCACCAGCAGAGCCCAGACTGGGGAGCTGTTTTTT.

In its sample, this clonotype was seen a few times. The gene calls are TRBV18 and TRBJ2-6; D gene unclear. The V end was cut by 0 bases, the J end by 0 bases, with 9 bases between. This CDR3 is 17 amino acids long. Germline values: CDR1 KGHSH, CDR2 LQKENI. CDR3 residues: CASSPPAAISGANVLTF. CDR3 nucleotide sequence: TGTGCCAGCTCACCACCGGCAGCTATCTCTGGGGCCAACGTCCTGACTTTC.